The 10 T cell receptor beta chains reported below all come from one sample, sequenced in a study of T-cell reconstitution after alpha-beta-depleted transplantation in children. Preparing the TCRbeta library involved the use of unique molecular identifiers. TCRdb re-analysed the PCR reads in MiXCR, keeping a single row per CDR3 protein. The sample includes around 450,000 distinct CDR3 sequences, roughly 10% seen only once; the top ten take around 2%. The starting material was PBMCs, obtained before TCRalphabeta/CD19-depleted stem cell transplant. The receptors here all came from a child younger than 10 with inherited bone marrow failure, due to receive a stem cell transplant.

This clonotype was detected many times. This chain links TRBV5-8 with TRBJ2-7, with 8 bases identical to TRBD1. Germline V gives CDR1 SGHTS, CDR2 YDEGEE. V was clipped by 6 bases and J by 2 bases; unmatched bases: 10. CDR3 length: 15 residues. CDR3 DNA: TGTGCCAGCACCTCTTGGGGGACAGGTGCCTACGAGCAGTACTTC. Its translation is CASTSWGTGAYEQYF. The full variable domain, in which reference TRBV5-8 and TRBJ2-7 provide the parts outside the CDR3, is EAGVTQSPTHLIKTRGQQATLRCSPISGHTSVYWYQQALGLGLQFLLWYDEGEERNRGNFPPRFSGRQFPNYSSELNVNALELEDSALYLCASTSWGTGAYEQYFGPGTRLTVT.

There are many counts of this clonotype. V gene TRBV5-1 combines with J gene TRBJ2-1; 10 bases match TRBD2. The CDR3 extends over 19 amino acids. CDR1 is SGHRS, CDR2 YFSETQ, per germline. V lost 4 bases and J lost 5; bases outside the gene matches: 18. The CDR3 reads CASSLLAGNYPPGDNEQFF. DNA for the CDR3: TGCGCCAGCAGCCTACTAGCGGGAAATTATCCTCCCGGAGACAATGAGCAGTTCTTC.

Many counts were recorded for this clonotype. The chain has TRBV12-3 or TRBV12-4 and TRBJ2-7; TRBD2 matches 10 bases. V shed 5 bases, J shed 2 bases, and the junction held 9 bases outside the gene matches. CDR3 length: 16 residues. The CDR3 sequence is CASSLPGLAPPYEQYF. The CDR3 DNA sequence: TGTGCCAGCAGTCTGCCGGGACTAGCGCCCCCCTACGAGCAGTACTTC.

This clonotype has a handful of counts. This rearrangement joins TRBV5-4 to TRBJ2-2, with a weak D call TRBD1 (5 bases). The CDR3 consists of 13 residues. In germline, CDR1 is SGHNT, CDR2 YYREEE (reference sequence). Trimming shortened V by 2 bases and J by 9 bases, and 11 bases separated the two germline ends. This chain's CDR3 is CASSLGATRELFF. The CDR3 DNA sequence: TGTGCCAGCAGCTTAGGGGCTACCCGGGAGCTGTTTTTT.

There are many counts of this clonotype. The V and J genes are TRBV5-1 and TRBJ1-4; D is undetermined. Germline V gene sequence: CDR1 SGHRS, CDR2 YFSETQ. The CDR3 is made up of 14 amino acids. Between the trimmed V and J ends, which lost 2 bases and 5 bases, there was a span of 10 bases. The CDR3 is CASSFMTPNEKLFF. CDR3 DNA: TGCGCCAGCAGCTTTATGACACCCAATGAAAAACTGTTTTTT.

The chain has TRBV28 and TRBJ2-7; D is possibly TRBD1 (6 bases). CDR1 MDHEN and CDR2 SYDVKM come from the germline V gene. V lost 10 bases, J lost 2 bases, and 9 bases lay in between. There are 11 residues in the CDR3. Written as DNA, the CDR3 is TGTGCCACCAGGACAGCCTACGAGCAGTACTTC. It yields the protein CATRTAYEQYF. The complete variable domain, with remaining parts taken from reference TRBV28 and TRBJ2-7, reads DVKVTQSSRYLVKRTGEKVFLECVQDMDHENMFWYRQDPGLGLRLIYFSYDVKMKEKGDIPEGYSVSREKKERFSLILESASTNQTSMYLCATRTAYEQYFGPGTRLTVT.

This clonotype was seen a handful of times. The gene calls are TRBV28 and TRBJ1-2; D is undetermined. The CDR3 covers 11 residues. The germline CDR1 and CDR2 sequences are MDHEN and SYDVKM. Trimming shortened V by 8 bases and J by 6 bases, and 10 bases separated the two germline ends. CDR3 sequence: CASGQADGYTF. In nucleotides, the CDR3 is TGTGCCAGCGGCCAGGCAGATGGCTACACCTTC.

This clonotype was recorded a few times. CDR3 in amino acids: CASSKTGVGYTF. The CDR3 nucleotides read TGTGCCAGCAGCAAAACAGGGGTGGGCTACACCTTC. This chain joins TRBV27 and TRBJ1-2; 7 bases line up with TRBD1. CDR3 length: 12 residues. V shed 6 bases and J 8 bases; nucleotides not matched to a gene: 6. Germline V gives CDR1 MNHEY, CDR2 SMNVEV (reference sequence).

This clonotype came up a few times. J is TRBJ1-4 and V is TRBV6-5; TRBD1 agrees at 7 bases. The CDR3 is 12 residues long. Trimming removed 6 bases from V and 7 bases from J; junction bases left unmatched: 2. CDR1 and CDR2 (germline): MNHEY, SVGAGI. The CDR3 loop is CASSQGVEKLFF. CDR3 bases: TGTGCCAGCAGCCAGGGGGTTGAAAAACTGTTTTTT.

This clonotype was counted ten times or more. The V and J genes are TRBV28 and TRBJ1-6, with 8 nucleotides matching TRBD1. Trimming removed 5 bases from V and 10 bases from J; junction bases left unmatched: 10. The CDR3 consists of 15 residues. Germline V gives CDR1 MDHEN, CDR2 SYDVKM. This CDR3 reads CASSPFTGGRSPLHF. As DNA, the CDR3 is TGTGCCAGCAGTCCTTTTACAGGGGGTCGCTCACCCCTCCACTTT.